This T cell receptor beta chain was retrieved from a study of cytomegalovirus exposure and HLA in healthy donors. Researchers ran the PCR with 60 Vbeta and 13 Jbeta primers. Sequenced by immunoSEQ multiplex PCR; TCRdb stores in-frame clones only, minus some. The sample includes 180,000 or so clones, approximately 86% seen only once; the top ten take roughly 0.34%. General study results and limits: Some public TCRs appeared in many individuals, while most sequences were rare. Later on, an analysis found that several of the most significant clusters appeared to be linked to common viral pathogens, which included parvovirus B19. Reported findings show TCR beta sequences accurately forecast HLA-A and HLA-B alleles in most subjects.

The germline CDR1 and CDR2 sequences are SGHRS and YFSETQ. Trimming cost V 3 bases and J 0 bases; bases outside gene matches: 2. The CDR3 covers 14 residues. Points on this clone: Its target is unknown.

The sequence was obtained from a woman between 25 and 40 years old in good health and CMV-seronegative. This rearrangement joins TRBV5-1 to TRBJ1-1, with TRBD1 matching over 7 bases. The sample was PBMCs. The CDR3 loop reads CASSSQGMNTEAFF. The DNA of the CDR3 is TGCGCCAGCAGCTCACAGGGGATGAACACTGAAGCTTTCTTT.